One sample yielded the 28 T cell receptor beta chains listed below, sequenced in a study of Graves' ophthalmopathy and Graves' hyperthyroidism. Using RNA transcripts, the TCR beta CDR3 regions were amplified. HTBI primers were employed in first-round RT-PCR, then a second-round multiplex PCR followed. TCRdb ran MiXCR on the multiplex PCR reads and lists one entry per CDR3 protein. The table shows roughly 400,000 distinct CDR3 sequences, with 17% occurring only once. The sequenced sample was peripheral blood. These receptors came from an adult woman with stable Graves' hyperthyroidism.

The rearrangement joins TRBV7-8 to TRBJ2-5, with 7 nucleotides matching TRBD1. The CDR3 length is 13 residues. The junction had 6 bases not matched to a gene; V was cut back by 5 bases and J by 6 bases. CDR1 and CDR2 from the germline V gene are SGHVS and FQNEAQ. The CDR3, as DNA: TGTGCCAGCAGCCTCGGACAGGCCCAGACCCAGTACTTC. Translating it yields CASSLGQAQTQYF.

There are many counts of this clonotype. CDR3 coding DNA: TGCAGTGCTAGAGATGGGCAGGGGTTGTATGGCTACACCTTC. Its translation: CSARDGQGLYGYTF. The V and J genes are TRBV20-1 and TRBJ1-2; perhaps TRBD1 as D (6 bases). The V end was cut by 0 bases, the J end by 5 bases, with 13 bases between. This CDR3 contains 14 residues. Germline loops: CDR1 DFQATT, CDR2 SNEGSKA (reference sequence).

This clonotype was counted ten times or more. The chain combines TRBV11-2 with TRBJ1-1; D call uncertain. The CDR3 is 11 residues long. V lost 1 base to trimming and J lost 11 bases, with 8 bases between them. Per the germline V gene, CDR1 is SGHAT and CDR2 is FQNNGV. This CDR3 is CASSLATQAFF. Here the CDR3 DNA reads TGTGCCAGCAGCTTAGCAACACAGGCTTTCTTT.

This clonotype occurred many times. The V gene is TRBV28, the J gene TRBJ2-7, with a weak D call TRBD2 (7 bases). CDR3 length: 16 residues. Germline assignment: CDR1 MDHEN and CDR2 SYDVKM. V was cut by 5 bases and J by 0 bases, with 17 bases left in between. This chain's CDR3 is CASSQGLAVTSYEQYF. The CDR3 bases are TGTGCCAGCAGTCAGGGGCTAGCGGTCACCTCCTACGAGCAGTACTTC.

This clonotype was found many times. The chain combines TRBV29-1 with TRBJ2-7, with a possible D match to TRBD1 (6 bases). Germline values: CDR1 SQVTM, CDR2 ANQGSEA. Trimming removed 1 base from V and 6 bases from J, with 19 bases in between. This CDR3 has 15 residues. CDR3: CSVEAMTGGFGEQYF. In nucleotides, the CDR3 is TGCAGCGTTGAAGCCATGACAGGAGGTTTTGGCGAGCAGTACTTC.

This clonotype came up many times. The V gene is TRBV19, the J gene TRBJ2-3, with a tentative D call TRBD1 (5 bases). Per germline, CDR1 LNHDA and CDR2 SQIVND (reference sequence). Trimming removed 3 bases from V and 2 bases from J, with 9 bases in between. The CDR3 runs to 14 residues. As DNA, the CDR3 is TGTGCCAGTAGTATCAGGGCGATCACAGATACGCAGTATTTT. Translated: CASSIRAITDTQYF.

This clonotype was counted ten times or more. The CDR3 reads CASSQEGTGGYSPLHF. DNA of the CDR3: TGCGCCAGCAGCCAAGAAGGGACAGGGGGCTATTCACCCCTCCACTTT. The genes are TRBV4-3 and TRBJ1-6; 12 bases are a match to TRBD1. CDR3 size: 16 residues. Germline-derived CDR1 and CDR2 are LGHNA and YSLEER. Unmatched junction bases numbered 2, after V lost 0 bases and J lost 8 bases.

This clonotype has a count of ten or more. The CDR3 coding sequence is TGTGCCAGCAGCTCAAATTCCGGGACTAGCTTCTACGAGCAGTACTTC. Its translation is CASSSNSGTSFYEQYF. The chain recombines TRBV11-2 with TRBJ2-7; TRBD2 matches 9 bases. Germline lookup yields CDR1 SGHAT and CDR2 FQNNGV. Trimming took 4 bases from V and 3 from J; bases not matched to a gene: 10. This CDR3 is built from 16 residues. Combining the CDR3 with reference TRBV11-2 and TRBJ2-7 gives the whole variable domain EAGVAQSPRYKIIEKRQSVAFWCNPISGHATLYWYQQILGQGPKLLIQFQNNGVVDDSQLPKDRFSAERLKGVDSTLKIQPAKLEDSAVYLCASSSNSGTSFYEQYFGPGTRLTVT.

This clonotype showed up many times. The V call is TRBV2, the J call TRBJ1-6; D is uncertain. Germline V gene data show CDR1 as SNHLY and CDR2 as FYNNEI. The CDR3 is 14 amino acids. V shed 4 bases and J shed 6 bases, with 10 bases lying between them. The DNA of the CDR3 is TGTGCCAGCAGTGGTTGGGGAGGTAATTCACCCCTCCACTTT. Residues: CASSGWGGNSPLHF. Full variable domain (outside the CDR3, taken from reference TRBV2 and TRBJ1-6): EPEVTQTPSHQVTQMGQEVILRCVPISNHLYFYWYRQILGQKVEFLVSFYNNEISEKSEIFDDQFSVERPDGSNFTLKIRSTKLEDSAMYFCASSGWGGNSPLHFGNGTRLTVT.

This clonotype was seen a handful of times. The V and J genes are TRBV27 and TRBJ2-3, with 7 bases aligning to TRBD2. Germline V gene lookup returns CDR1 MNHEY and CDR2 SMNVEV (reference sequence). This CDR3 comprises 15 residues. The ends lost 2 bases at V and 0 bases at J; junction bases unmatched: 2. The DNA of the CDR3 is TGTGCCAGCAGTTTAGCGGGAGAGAGCACAGATACGCAGTATTTT. It translates to CASSLAGESTDTQYF.

This clonotype occurred a few times. CDR3 bases: TGTGCCAGCTCCCGGGGACTAGCGGGAGGGTCCTACGAGCAGTACTTC. Translation: CASSRGLAGGSYEQYF. The rearrangement joins TRBV18 to TRBJ2-7, with 16 bases lining up with TRBD2. V trimming: 6 bases; J trimming: 1 base; junction bases outside the gene matches: 3. Germline values: CDR1 KGHSH, CDR2 LQKENI. The CDR3 sequence is 16 residues long.

Ten or more counts support this clonotype. This chain connects TRBV5-5 to TRBJ1-5, with D tentatively TRBD1 (6 bases). V was shortened by 4 bases and J by 1 base, with 12 bases between the two germline ends. The CDR3 consists of 15 residues. Germline V gives CDR1 SGHKS, CDR2 YYEKEE (reference sequence). CDR3 amino acids: CASSPWRGSNQPQHF. The CDR3, as DNA: TGTGCCAGCAGCCCCTGGAGGGGGAGCAATCAGCCCCAGCATTTT.

This clonotype was recorded at least ten times. The gene calls are TRBV12-3 or TRBV12-4 and TRBJ1-6; 7 positions match TRBD1. The CDR3 is 16 residues long. V gave up 5 bases and J gave up 0 bases; unmatched junction bases: 4. CDR3 coding DNA: TGTGCCAGCAGTCTGCAGGGGGTCTCCTATAATTCACCCCTCCACTTT. Protein product: CASSLQGVSYNSPLHF.

In its sample, this clonotype was seen a few times. The chain recombines TRBV5-1 with TRBJ2-7, with TRBD1 identical over 10 bases. The CDR3 is 17 residues long. Germline-derived CDR1 and CDR2 are SGHRS and YFSETQ. Trimming at V came to 3 bases and at J to 3 bases, leaving 12 bases not matched to a gene. CDR3 residues: CASSSTSMDRGFYEQYF. CDR3 coding DNA: TGCGCCAGCAGCTCAACATCGATGGACAGGGGGTTCTACGAGCAGTACTTC.

This clonotype occurred many times. The CDR3 loop is CASSPRTGYTGELFF. The CDR3 DNA is TGTGCCAGTAGTCCTCGAACAGGATACACCGGGGAGCTGTTTTTT. The rearrangement uses TRBV19 and TRBJ2-2; D might be TRBD1 (5 bases). The germline gives CDR1 LNHDA, CDR2 SQIVND (reference sequence). Trimming took off 5 bases at V and 3 bases at J, with 13 bases between the two ends. This CDR3 spans 15 amino acids.

Ten or more counts support this clonotype. The chain carries TRBV9 and TRBJ1-3; TRBD1 matches 8 bases. V shed 2 bases and J 2 bases; nucleotides not matched to a gene: 3. The CDR3 spans 15 residues. Germline loops: CDR1 SGDLS, CDR2 YYNGEE. Written as DNA, the CDR3 is TGTGCCAGCAGCGTCGGACAGGGTACTGGAAACACCATATATTTT. Translated: CASSVGQGTGNTIYF.

The sample holds many counts of this clonotype. The DNA of the CDR3 is TGTGCCAGCAGTCCATTTGATTATAATTCACCCCTCCACTTT. Protein: CASSPFDYNSPLHF. The rearrangement links TRBV2 to TRBJ1-6; D gene uncertain. Trimming cost V 5 bases and J 4 bases, with 9 bases left between them. Germline V gene lookup returns CDR1 SNHLY and CDR2 FYNNEI. The CDR3 has 14 residues.

The rearrangement joins TRBV4-1 to TRBJ2-4, with D hard to call. CDR1 MGHRA and CDR2 YSYEKL come from the germline V gene. The CDR3 has 15 amino acids. V was cut by 0 bases and J by 2 bases, with 8 bases left in between. CDR3 DNA sequence: TGCGCCAGCAGCCAAGATACGCTATCCAAAAACATTCAGTACTTC. Amino acid sequence: CASSQDTLSKNIQYF.

In this sample, this clonotype turned up many times. The rearrangement uses TRBV20-1 and TRBJ2-7; 9 positions match TRBD1. CDR3 size: 12 residues. Germline V CDR1 and CDR2: DFQATT, SNEGSKA (reference sequence). V dropped 5 bases and J dropped 6; count of bases not matched to a gene: 5. For the CDR3, the DNA is TGCAGTGCTGGGGACAGGGCCAGCGAGCAGTACTTC. Amino acid sequence: CSAGDRASEQYF.

This clonotype was recorded at least ten times. The V gene is TRBV6-2 or TRBV6-3, the J gene TRBJ2-7, with D hard to call. The V and J ends lost 1 base and 3 bases respectively, with 4 bases between them. Germline values: CDR1 MNHEY, CDR2 SVGEGT. This CDR3 is 12 amino acids long. The CDR3 protein is CASSYYYYEQYF. The CDR3 DNA is TGTGCCAGCAGTTACTACTACTACGAGCAGTACTTC.

This clonotype has more than one count but fewer than ten. The gene calls are TRBV29-1 and TRBJ2-3, with D tentatively TRBD2 (6 bases). CDR3 length: 13 amino acids. The germline V gene encodes CDR1 SQVTM and CDR2 ANQGSEA. The V and J ends lost 6 bases and 0 bases respectively, with 10 bases between them. DNA for the CDR3: TGCAGCGTCGATAGCGGAAGCACAGATACGCAGTATTTT. It yields the protein CSVDSGSTDTQYF.

The chain links TRBV6-1 to TRBJ1-1; no reliable D call. With 6 bases removed from V and 1 base from J, the gap between germline ends came to 9 bases. CDR3 length: 13 residues. Germline V gives CDR1 MNHNS, CDR2 SASEGT. CDR3: CASSTAENTEAFF. The DNA of the CDR3 is TGTGCCAGCAGCACAGCGGAGAACACTGAAGCTTTCTTT.

This clonotype occurred many times. A much larger clone differs from this one at a single base, so this may be a read error. This chain connects TRBV28 to TRBJ2-5; the D gene is possibly TRBD2 (6 bases). The V gene's germline CDR1 is MDHEN and CDR2 SYDVKM. There are 14 residues in the CDR3. The CDR3 DNA is TGTGCCAGCAGAACTAGCTGGAGCGAAGAGGCCCAGTACTTC. It yields the protein CASRTSWSEEAQYF.

There are many counts of this clonotype. The gene calls are TRBV6-1 and TRBJ1-1, with D possibly matching TRBD1 (5 bases). CDR1 is MNHNS and CDR2 is SASEGT in the germline V gene. V shed 4 bases and J shed 4 bases, with 13 bases lying between them. This CDR3 contains 14 residues. CDR3 amino acids: CASSGGGGGTEAFF. The CDR3 DNA follows: TGTGCCAGCAGTGGCGGCGGGGGGGGCACTGAAGCTTTCTTT.

This clonotype was observed a few times. This rearrangement joins TRBV2 to TRBJ2-4; D gene ambiguous. Trimming pared 6 bases from V and 7 bases from J, leaving 16 bases between. Germline V CDR1 and CDR2: SNHLY, FYNNEI. The CDR3 has 14 residues. In DNA, the CDR3 is TGTGCCAGCAGCCGCCTGGTGGGGAACAACATTCAGTACTTC. It is translated as CASSRLVGNNIQYF.

This clonotype was counted many times. The CDR3 DNA sequence: TGTGCCAGCAGTCCACCGAGTCGCGAGCAGTACTTC. Translating gives CASSPPSREQYF. The chain uses TRBV28 and TRBJ2-7; D unclear. This CDR3 has 12 amino acids. Germline values: CDR1 MDHEN, CDR2 SYDVKM. V dropped 5 bases and J dropped 6 bases, with 11 bases sitting between them.

This clonotype came up many times. The V gene is TRBV28, the J gene TRBJ1-6; D is uncertain. CDR1 and CDR2 from the germline V gene are MDHEN and SYDVKM. The CDR3 sequence is 14 residues long. The ends were cut back, 8 bases at V and 8 bases at J, with 16 bases in the middle. DNA of the CDR3: TGTGCCAGCTCGGACTTTTTGATCCATTCACCCCTCCACTTT. Protein product: CASSDFLIHSPLHF.

This clonotype was seen once. The chain uses TRBV20-1 and TRBJ2-7; either TRBD1 or TRBD2 may fit D (5 bases each). The CDR3 has 14 amino acids. The germline V gene has CDR1 DFQATT and CDR2 SNEGSKA (reference sequence). Trimming cost V 0 bases and J 10 bases, with 19 bases left between them. The CDR3 here is CSARDGGRGETQYF. Written as DNA, the CDR3 is TGCAGTGCTAGAGATGGGGGTCGGGGAGAGACTCAGTACTTC.